The present T cell receptor beta chain was sequenced within a study of control samples from healthy donors and cancer patients. Some clones are missing from TCRdb's copy, which holds only in-frame ones; the method was immunoSEQ multiplex PCR. Of roughly 130,000 clones listed, about 95% were seen once; the top ten hold about 4%. Germline V CDR1 and CDR2: SGDLS, YYNGEE. The junction had 9 bases not matched to a gene; V was cut back by 3 bases and J by 3 bases. The CDR3 has 17 amino acids. This TCR came from a man aged 30-40 years in good health. V gene TRBV9 combines with J gene TRBJ2-3; 11 bases are shared with TRBD2. Sequencing was done on a sample of blood. The CDR3 DNA reads as TGTGCCAGCAGCGCCCACCTAGCGGGGGGTTGGACAGATACGCAGTATTTT. It encodes CASSAHLAGGWTDTQYF. The whole variable domain, remainder taken from reference TRBV9 and TRBJ2-3, is DSGVTQTPKHLITATGQRVTLRCSPRSGDLSVYWYQQSLDQGLQFLIQYYNGEERAKGNILERFSAQQFPDLHSELNLSSLELGDSALYFCASSAHLAGGWTDTQYFGPGTRLTVL.